This TCR beta chain originates from a study of OX40 agonist ivuxolimab in advanced cancers. Across the whole study: Averaging 60 years in age, with a range of roughly 23 to 85, the cohort was 82.7% male.

Only in-frame clones appear in the TCRdb table, and some are missing; sequencing was by immunoSEQ multiplex PCR. The sample has roughly 86,000 clones, approximately 90% seen once. V was cut by 10 bases and J by 4 bases, with 13 bases left in between. The CDR3 runs to 13 residues. The germline gives CDR1 MDHEN, CDR2 SYDVKM. The TCR originated in an adult with an advanced solid tumor such as melanoma, head and neck, liver or kidney cancer. The gene calls are TRBV28 and TRBJ1-4; D may be TRBD1 (5 bases). Specimen: CD4+ or CD8+ T cells sorted from blood, collected in a trial of the OX40 agonist ivuxolimab. The CDR3 DNA follows: TGTGCCACCTTAGACAGCTTTAATGAAAAACTGTTTTTT. Its protein product is CATLDSFNEKLFF.